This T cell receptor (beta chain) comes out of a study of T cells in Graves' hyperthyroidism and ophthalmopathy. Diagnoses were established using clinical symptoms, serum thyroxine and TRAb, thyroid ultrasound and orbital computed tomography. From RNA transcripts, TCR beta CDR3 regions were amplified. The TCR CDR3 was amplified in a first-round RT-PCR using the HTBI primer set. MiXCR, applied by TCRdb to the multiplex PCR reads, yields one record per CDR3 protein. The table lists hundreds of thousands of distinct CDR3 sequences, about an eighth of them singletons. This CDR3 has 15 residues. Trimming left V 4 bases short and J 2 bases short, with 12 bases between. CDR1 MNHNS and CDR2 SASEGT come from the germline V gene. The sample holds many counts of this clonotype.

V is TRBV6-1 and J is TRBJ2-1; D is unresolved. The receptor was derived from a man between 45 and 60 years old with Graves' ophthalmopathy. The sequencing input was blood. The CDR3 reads CASSAETRTYNEQFF. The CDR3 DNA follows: TGTGCCAGCAGTGCTGAGACAAGGACCTACAATGAGCAGTTCTTC.